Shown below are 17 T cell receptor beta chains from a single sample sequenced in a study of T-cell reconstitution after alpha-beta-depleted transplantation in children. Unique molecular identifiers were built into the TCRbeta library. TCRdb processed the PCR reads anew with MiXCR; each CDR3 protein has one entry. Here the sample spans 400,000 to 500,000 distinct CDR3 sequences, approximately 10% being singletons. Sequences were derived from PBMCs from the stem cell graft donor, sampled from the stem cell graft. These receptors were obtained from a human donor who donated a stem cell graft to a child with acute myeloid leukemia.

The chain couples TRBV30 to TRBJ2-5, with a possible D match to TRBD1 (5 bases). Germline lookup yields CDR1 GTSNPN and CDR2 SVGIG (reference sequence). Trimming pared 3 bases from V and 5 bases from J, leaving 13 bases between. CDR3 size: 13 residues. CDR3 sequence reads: CAWSYRPRETQYF. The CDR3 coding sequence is TGTGCCTGGAGCTACAGGCCGAGGGAGACCCAGTACTTC.

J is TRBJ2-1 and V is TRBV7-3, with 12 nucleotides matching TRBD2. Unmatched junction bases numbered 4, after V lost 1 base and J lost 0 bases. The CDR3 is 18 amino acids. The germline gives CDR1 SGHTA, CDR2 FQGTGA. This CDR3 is CASSLKGLAGASYNEQFF. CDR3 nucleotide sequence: TGTGCCAGCAGCTTAAAGGGACTAGCGGGCGCCTCCTACAATGAGCAGTTCTTC.

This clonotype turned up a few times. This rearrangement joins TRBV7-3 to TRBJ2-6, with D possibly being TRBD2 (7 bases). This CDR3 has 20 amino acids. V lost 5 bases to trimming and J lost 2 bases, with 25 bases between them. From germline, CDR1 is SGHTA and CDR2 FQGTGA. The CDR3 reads CASSLGRGRPGGTGANVLTF. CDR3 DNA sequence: TGTGCCAGCAGCCTTGGCAGGGGTCGACCGGGGGGCACTGGGGCCAACGTCCTGACTTTC.

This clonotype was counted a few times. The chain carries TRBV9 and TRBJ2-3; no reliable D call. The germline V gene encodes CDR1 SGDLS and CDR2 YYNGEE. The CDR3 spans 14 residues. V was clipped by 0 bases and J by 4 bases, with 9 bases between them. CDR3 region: CASSVEVGADTQYF. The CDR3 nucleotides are TGTGCCAGCAGCGTAGAGGTAGGAGCAGATACGCAGTATTTT.

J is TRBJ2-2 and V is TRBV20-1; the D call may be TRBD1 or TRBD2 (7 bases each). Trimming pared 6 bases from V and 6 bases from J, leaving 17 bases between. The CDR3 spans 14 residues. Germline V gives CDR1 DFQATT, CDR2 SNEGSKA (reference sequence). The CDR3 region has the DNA TGCAGTGCCGAGTCAGGGGGGGGGGCCGGGGAGCTGTTTTTT. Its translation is CSAESGGGAGELFF.

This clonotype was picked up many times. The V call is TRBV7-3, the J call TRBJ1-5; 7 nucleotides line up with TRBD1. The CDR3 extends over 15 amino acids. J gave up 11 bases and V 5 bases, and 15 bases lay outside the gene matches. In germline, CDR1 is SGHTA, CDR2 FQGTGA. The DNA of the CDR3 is TGTGCCAGCAGCCAAGACAGGGAAGCGCTCCACGCCCAGCATTTT. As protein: CASSQDREALHAQHF. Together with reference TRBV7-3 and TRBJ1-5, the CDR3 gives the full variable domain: GAGVSQTPSNKVTEKGKYVELRCDPISGHTALYWYRQSLGQGPEFLIYFQGTGAADDSGLPNDRFFAVRPEGSVSTLKIQRTERGDSAVYLCASSQDREALHAQHFGDGTRLSIL.

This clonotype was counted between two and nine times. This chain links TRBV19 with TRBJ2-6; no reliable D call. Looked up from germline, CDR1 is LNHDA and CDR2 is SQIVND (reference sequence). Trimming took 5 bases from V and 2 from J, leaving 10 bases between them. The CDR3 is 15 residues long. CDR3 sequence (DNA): TGTGCCAGTAGTTCTGGAGACCCTGGGGCCAACGTCCTGACTTTC. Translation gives CASSSGDPGANVLTF. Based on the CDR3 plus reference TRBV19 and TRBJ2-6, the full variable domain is DGGITQSPKYLFRKEGQNVTLSCEQNLNHDAMYWYRQDPGQGLRLIYYSQIVNDFQKGDIAEGYSVSREKKESFPLTVTSAQKNPTAFYLCASSSGDPGANVLTFGAGSRLTVL.

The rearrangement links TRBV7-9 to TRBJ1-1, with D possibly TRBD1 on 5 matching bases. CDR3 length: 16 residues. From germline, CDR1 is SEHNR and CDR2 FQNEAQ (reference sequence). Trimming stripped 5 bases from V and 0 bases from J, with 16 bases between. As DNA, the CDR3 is TGTGCCAGCAGCCCTATTCCGGGACTCCTGAACACTGAAGCTTTCTTT. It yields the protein CASSPIPGLLNTEAFF.

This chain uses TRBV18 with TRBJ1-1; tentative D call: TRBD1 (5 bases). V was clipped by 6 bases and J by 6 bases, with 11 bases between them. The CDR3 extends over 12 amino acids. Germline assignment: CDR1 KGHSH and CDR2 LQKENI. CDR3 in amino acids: CASSLKGSEAFF. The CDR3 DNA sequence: TGTGCCAGCTCCCTGAAGGGGTCTGAAGCTTTCTTT.

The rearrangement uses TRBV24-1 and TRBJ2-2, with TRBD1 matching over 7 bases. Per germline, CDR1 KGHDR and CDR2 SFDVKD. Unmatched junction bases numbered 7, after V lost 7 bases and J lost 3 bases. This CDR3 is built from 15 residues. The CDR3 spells CATSEGTAHTGELFF. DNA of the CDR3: TGTGCCACCAGCGAAGGGACAGCGCACACCGGGGAGCTGTTTTTT.

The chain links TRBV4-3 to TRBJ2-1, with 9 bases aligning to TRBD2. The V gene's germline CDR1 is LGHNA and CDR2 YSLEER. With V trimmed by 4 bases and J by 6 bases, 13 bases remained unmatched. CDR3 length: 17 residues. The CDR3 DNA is TGCGCCAGCAGCCGCTACAGCCTAGCGGGATCTGGCAATGAGCAGTTCTTC. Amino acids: CASSRYSLAGSGNEQFF.

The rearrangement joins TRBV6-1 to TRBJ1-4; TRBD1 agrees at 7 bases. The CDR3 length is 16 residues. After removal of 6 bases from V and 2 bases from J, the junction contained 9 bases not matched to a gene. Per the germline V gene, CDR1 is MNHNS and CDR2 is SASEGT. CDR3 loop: CASSARTGATNEKLFF. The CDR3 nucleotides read TGTGCCAGCAGCGCAAGGACAGGCGCGACTAATGAAAAACTGTTTTTT.

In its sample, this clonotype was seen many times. The DNA of the CDR3 is TGCAGTGCCAACCCCGGGAGGGGAGGCGAGACCCAGTACTTC. This codes for CSANPGRGGETQYF. This chain links TRBV20-1 with TRBJ2-5, with 8 nucleotides matching TRBD2. V dropped 6 bases and J dropped 5; count of bases not matched to a gene: 11. The germline V gene encodes CDR1 DFQATT and CDR2 SNEGSKA (reference sequence). The CDR3 has 14 residues.

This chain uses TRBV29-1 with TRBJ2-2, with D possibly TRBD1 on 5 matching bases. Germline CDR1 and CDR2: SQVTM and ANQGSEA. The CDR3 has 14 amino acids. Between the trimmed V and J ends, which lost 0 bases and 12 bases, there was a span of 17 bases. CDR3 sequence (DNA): TGCAGCGTTGAAGAGCCCGGGCCGGCAGGGAAGCTGTTTTTT. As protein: CSVEEPGPAGKLFF.

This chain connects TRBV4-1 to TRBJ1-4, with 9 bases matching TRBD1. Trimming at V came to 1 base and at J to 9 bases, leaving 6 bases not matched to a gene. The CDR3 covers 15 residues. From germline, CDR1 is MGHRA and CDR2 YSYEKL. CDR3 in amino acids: CASSQVGTGLKKLFF. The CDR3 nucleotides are TGCGCCAGCAGCCAAGTGGGGACAGGGTTGAAAAAACTGTTTTTT.

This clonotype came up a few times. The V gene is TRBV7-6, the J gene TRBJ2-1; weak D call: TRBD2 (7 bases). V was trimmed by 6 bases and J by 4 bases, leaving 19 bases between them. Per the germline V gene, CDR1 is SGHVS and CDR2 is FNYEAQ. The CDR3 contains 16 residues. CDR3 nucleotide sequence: TGTGCCAGCAGTCCAGGTGGGGGGGCTGGGTACAATGAGCAGTTCTTC. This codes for CASSPGGGAGYNEQFF.

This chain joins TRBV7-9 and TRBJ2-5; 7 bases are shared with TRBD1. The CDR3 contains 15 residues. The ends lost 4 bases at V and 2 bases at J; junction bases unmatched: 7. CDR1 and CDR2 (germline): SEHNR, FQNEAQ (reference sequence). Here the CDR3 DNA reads TGTGCCAGCAGCTATGGACAGGTGACACAAGAGACCCAGTACTTC. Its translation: CASSYGQVTQETQYF. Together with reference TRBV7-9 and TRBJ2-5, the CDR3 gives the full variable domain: DTGVSQNPRHKITKRGQNVTFRCDPISEHNRLYWYRQTLGQGPEFLTYFQNEAQLEKSRLLSDRFSAERPKGSFSTLEIQRTEQGDSAMYLCASSYGQVTQETQYFGPGTRLLVL.